A selection of T cell receptor beta chains follows, all from one sample in a study of read filtering for tumor transcriptome and immune sequencing. MiXCR was run by TCRdb on the reads, yielding one entry per CDR3 protein. The table includes tens of thousands of distinct CDR3 sequences, 12% detected once. Sequencing input: a population of CD138-negative cells sorted from bone marrow. The receptor set was obtained from a donor aged 40 or older with multiple myeloma. CDR3s include the opening cysteine and the closing phenylalanine or tryptophan. The D gene is left open where the match is weak. Expanded clones get a size class; other rows say once, few or many, or leave the size out.

TRBD1	many	TRBV20-1	TRBJ1-1	CSARGQGWNTEAFF	TGCAGTGCTAGAGGACAGGGCTGGAACACTGAAGCTTTCTTT
TRBD2	medium-sized	TRBV20-1	TRBJ2-1	CSAKSGRAGNEQFF	TGCAGTGCTAAGAGCGGGAGGGCCGGCAATGAGCAGTTCTTC
TRBD2	many	TRBV11-3	TRBJ2-3	CASSLGPSGTYTQYF	TGTGCCAGCAGCTTAGGTCCTAGCGGGACGTATACGCAGTATTTT
-	many	TRBV7-9	TRBJ2-1	CASSSGSSYNEQFF	TGTGCCAGCAGCTCCGGGTCCTCCTACAATGAGCAGTTCTTC
-	many	TRBV18	TRBJ1-4	CASSPTVNREKLFF	TGTGCCAGCTCACCGACAGTAAATCGGGAAAAACTGTTTTTT
TRBD1	many	TRBV6-2/TRBV6-3	TRBJ2-1	CASGGQGQQFF	TGTGCCAGCGGGGGACAGGGGCAGCAGTTCTTC
-	many	TRBV4-1	TRBJ1-1	CASSQDHSQMNTEAFF	TGCGCCAGCAGCCAAGATCACTCGCAGATGAACACTGAAGCTTTCTTT
-	many	TRBV3-1	TRBJ1-4	CASSQVGTGKKAEKLFF	TGTGCCAGCAGCCAAGTGGGGACCGGGAAAAAGGCTGAAAAACTGTTTTTT
TRBD1	few	TRBV5-1	TRBJ2-5	CASRGMGQTQETQYF	TGCGCCAGCAGGGGAATGGGACAGACTCAAGAGACCCAGTACTTC
TRBD2	many	TRBV5-1	TRBJ2-1	CASSFELASDNEQFF	TGCGCCAGCAGCTTTGAACTAGCGTCCGACAATGAGCAGTTCTTC
TRBD2	many	TRBV5-5	TRBJ2-1	CASSQGLAGWNEQFF	TGTGCCAGCAGCCAGGGACTAGCGGGATGGAATGAGCAGTTCTTC
-	many	TRBV4-3	TRBJ2-2	CASSPMTGANTGELFF	TGCGCCAGCAGCCCCATGACAGGAGCGAACACCGGGGAGCTGTTTTTT
-	-	TRBV4-3	TRBJ2-7	CASGQDQRSYEQYF	TGCGCCAGCGGCCAAGATCAACGGTCCTACGAGCAGTACTTC
-	many	TRBV18	TRBJ1-3	CASSTGEFGNTIYF	TGTGCCAGCTCTACCGGAGAGTTCGGAAACACCATATATTTT
-	many	TRBV7-8	TRBJ1-5	CASSLAWEGPQHF	TGTGCCAGCAGCTTAGCGTGGGAGGGTCCCCAGCATTTT
-	many	TRBV9	TRBJ2-7	CASSAYHLAAPEPHFSYEQYF	TGTGCCAGCAGCGCTTATCATTTAGCGGCCCCGGAGCCCCACTTCTCCTACGAGCAGTACTTC
TRBD1	many	TRBV20-1	TRBJ1-6	CSAWGQVNSPLHF	TGCAGTGCTTGGGGACAGGTTAATTCACCCCTCCACTTT
-	-	TRBV30	TRBJ2-2	CARSEAVNTGELFF	TGTGCCAGGAGCGAAGCGGTGAACACCGGGGAGCTGTTTTTT
-	many	TRBV7-9	TRBJ1-4	CASSLSTWDEKLFF	TGTGCCAGCAGCCTCAGTACCTGGGATGAAAAACTGTTTTTT
-	medium-sized	TRBV7-9	TRBJ2-1	CASSSSPPGTVYNEQFF	-
-	many	TRBV24-1	TRBJ2-5	CATSDADSQETQYF	TGTGCCACCAGTGATGCAGACAGCCAAGAGACCCAGTACTTC
-	-	TRBV11-3	TRBJ2-1	CASSQGGDQYGGQLF	TGTGCCAGCAGCCAAGGGGGTGACCAATACGGTGGGCAGCTCTTC
TRBD1	few	TRBV7-9	TRBJ2-1	CASSPRGQSYNEQFF	TGTGCCAGCAGCCCCCGGGGACAGTCCTACAATGAGCAGTTCTTC
-	many	TRBV7-2	TRBJ1-5	CASSGGQSQPQHF	TGTGCCAGCAGCGGAGGACAGTCCCAGCCCCAGCATTTT
-	medium-sized	TRBV29-1	TRBJ2-7	CSVDSPGTDSSYEQYF	TGCAGCGTTGATTCCCCCGGAACTGATAGCTCCTACGAGCAGTACTTC
-	many	TRBV7-2	TRBJ2-1	CASGPTGLGTDEQFF	TGTGCCAGCGGACCGACGGGACTGGGAACCGATGAGCAGTTCTTC
-	many	TRBV28	TRBJ1-1	CASSLLYTEAFF	TGTGCCAGCAGTTTGTTGTACACTGAAGCTTTCTTT
-	many	TRBV4-1	TRBJ2-2	CASSQTGNTGELFF	TGCGCCAGCAGCCAGACAGGGAACACCGGGGAGCTGTTTTTT
TRBD1	many	TRBV4-1	TRBJ2-1	CASRGQGAGEQFF	TGCGCCAGCAGGGGACAGGGTGCGGGTGAGCAGTTCTTC